This paragraph covers one T cell receptor beta chain sequence. Its antigen remains unidentified. The library was made from cDNA and included unique molecular identifiers. Each CDR3 protein is one row after TCRdb ran MiXCR on the PCR reads. The table includes approximately 730,000 distinct CDR3 sequences, just under 30% detected once. This CDR3 is 15 amino acids long. With 3 bases clipped from V and 1 base from J, the junction kept 2 bases outside the gene matches. Germline CDR1 reads SGHTA; CDR2 reads FQGNSA. This specimen comes from a study of post-analysis software for immune sequencing data. General observations from the study: Roughly 5 TRBV segments, TRBV5-6, TRBV5-1 and TRBV20-1 among them, were found more frequent in patients than controls.

Sequencing used blood. The chain recombines TRBV7-2 with TRBJ1-5, with 8 nucleotides matching TRBD1. The TCR originated in a girl aged 5-17 years with multiple sclerosis. CDR3 loop: CASSFPGGSNQPQHF. The CDR3 region has the DNA TGTGCCAGCAGCTTTCCAGGGGGCAGCAATCAGCCCCAGCATTTT. The complete variable domain, with remaining parts taken from reference TRBV7-2 and TRBJ1-5, reads GAGVSQSPSNKVTEKGKDVELRCDPISGHTALYWYRQSLGQGLEFLIYFQGNSAPDKSGLPSDRFSAERTGGSVSTLTIQRTQQEDSAVYLCASSFPGGSNQPQHFGDGTRLSIL.